The next 31 T cell receptor beta chains were all read from a single sample in a study of shared clonotypes between healthy human individuals. Cells designated naive CD8 were CD45RO-negative and were positively selected for CCR7, with terminally differentiated effector memory CD45RA+ cells excluded. This table comes from immunoSEQ multiplex PCR, and its TCRdb copy is limited to in-frame clones, with some not included. The sample consists of 700,000 to 950,000 clones, about 96% of them appearing once. Material: naive CD8+ T cells sorted from blood. Receptors originate from a man aged 30 to 45 in good health.

As concerns this clone: The junction does not match germline at one end; this may be a read error. CDR3 sequence reads: CASSYSKGAPGFF. The DNA for the CDR3 is TGTGCCAGCAGTTACTCCAAGGGGGCTCCCGGGTTCTTC. This chain uses TRBV6-5 with TRBJ2-7, with 7 bases that match TRBD1. This CDR3 region has 13 residues. CDR1 and CDR2 from the germline V gene are MNHEY and SVGAGI.

The genes are TRBV27 and TRBJ2-1; the match to TRBD2 covers 9 bases. V lost 3 bases to trimming and J lost 6 bases; unmatched junction nucleotides: 12. This CDR3 is 17 amino acids long. Per germline, CDR1 MNHEY and CDR2 SMNVEV (reference sequence). The CDR3 here is CASSFAQSGRLFNEQFF. CDR3 coding DNA: TGTGCCAGCAGTTTTGCCCAAAGCGGGAGGCTGTTCAATGAGCAGTTCTTC.

The J gene is TRBJ2-7, the V gene TRBV19, with TRBD2 matching over 8 bases. Per germline, CDR1 LNHDA and CDR2 SQIVND (reference sequence). The CDR3 contains 14 residues. The J segment lost 8 bases and the V segment lost 6 bases, leaving 12 bases of the junction unmatched. CDR3 residues: CASRITGTRTKQYF. CDR3 DNA: TGTGCCAGTAGAATTACCGGGACTAGGACAAAGCAGTACTTC.

This sequence joins TRBV5-1 and TRBJ2-7; 7 positions match TRBD1. Per germline, CDR1 SGHRS and CDR2 YFSETQ. There are 18 residues in the CDR3. V gave up 0 bases and J gave up 4 bases; unmatched junction bases: 16. In DNA, the CDR3 is TGCGCCAGCAGCTTGGGGCAGGGGGAAGTATCCCCGACTTACGAGCAGTACTTC. It specifies CASSLGQGEVSPTYEQYF.

V usage is TRBV6-5 and J usage is TRBJ2-3, with 9 bases matching TRBD2. V gave up 5 bases and J gave up 4 bases; unmatched junction bases: 7. Germline CDR1 reads MNHEY; CDR2 reads SVGAGI. The CDR3 extends over 15 amino acids. Written as DNA, the CDR3 is TGTGCCAGCAGTCCCCTAGCGGGATTAGCAGATACGCAGTATTTT. Translated: CASSPLAGLADTQYF.

J is TRBJ2-7 and V is TRBV27, with a weak D call TRBD2 (6 bases). The V end lost 10 bases, the J end lost 3 bases, and 13 bases lay between the germline ends. The CDR3 sequence is 12 residues long. The germline gives CDR1 MNHEY, CDR2 SMNVEV (reference sequence). As DNA, the CDR3 is TGTGCCACACGGAGGGGAAACTACGAGCAGTACTTC. Its protein product is CATRRGNYEQYF.

The chain is built from TRBV18 and TRBJ2-3; D is uncertain. The CDR3 totals 14 residues. Germline V gene data show CDR1 as KGHSH and CDR2 as LQKENI. The ends were cut back, 2 bases at V and 3 bases at J, with 9 bases in the middle. The CDR3 sequence is CASSPAPLTDTQYF. Written as DNA, the CDR3 is TGTGCCAGCTCACCAGCCCCTCTTACAGATACGCAGTATTTT.

This chain joins TRBV7-2 and TRBJ2-5, with TRBD1 identical over 7 bases. V trimming: 7 bases; J trimming: 4 bases; junction bases outside the gene matches: 9. The germline CDR1 and CDR2 sequences are SGHTA and FQGNSA. There are 14 residues in the CDR3. CDR3 loop: CASTPYRGVETQYF. DNA for the CDR3: TGTGCCAGCACACCATACAGGGGAGTAGAGACCCAGTACTTC.

This rearrangement joins TRBV10-2 to TRBJ1-5; D might be TRBD1 (6 bases). Trimming pared 4 bases from V and 5 bases from J, leaving 24 bases between. This CDR3 spans 18 amino acids. CDR1 is WSHSY, CDR2 SAAADI, per germline. The chain's CDR3 is CASSAGNRDTYPHQPQHF. Written as DNA, the CDR3 is TGCGCCAGCAGTGCGGGGAACCGGGACACCTACCCTCATCAGCCCCAGCATTTT.

The chain has TRBV5-1 and TRBJ2-7; 7 bases fit TRBD1. Germline V CDR1 and CDR2: SGHRS, YFSETQ. The CDR3 totals 13 residues. The ends lost 4 bases at V and 2 bases at J; junction bases unmatched: 3. CDR3 sequence reads: CASSGGTAYEQYF. The CDR3 bases are TGCGCCAGCAGCGGTGGGACAGCCTACGAGCAGTACTTC.

On this clone itself: Other DNA sequences in the same sample also yield this CDR3. This chain links TRBV9 with TRBJ1-1; D might be TRBD1 (5 bases). The V gene lost 2 bases and the J gene lost 2 bases, with 7 bases spanning the gap. Germline V gene lookup returns CDR1 SGDLS and CDR2 YYNGEE. This CDR3 contains 13 residues. CDR3 sequence (DNA): TGTGCCAGCAGCGTTCAGGGTAACACTGAAGCTTTCTTT. Translation: CASSVQGNTEAFF.

This chain joins TRBV5-4 and TRBJ2-7, with 9 nucleotides matching TRBD2. V shed 4 bases and J 3 bases; nucleotides not matched to a gene: 8. The CDR3 has 15 residues. Germline CDR1 SGHNT, CDR2 YYREEE (reference sequence). The CDR3 protein is CASSPEAGGLYEQYF. For the CDR3, the DNA is TGTGCCAGCAGCCCGGAAGCGGGAGGTCTCTACGAGCAGTACTTC.

This rearrangement joins TRBV18 to TRBJ2-1, with 10 bases lining up with TRBD2. The CDR3 totals 17 residues. Germline V gene sequence: CDR1 KGHSH, CDR2 LQKENI. V gave up 3 bases and J gave up 4 bases; unmatched junction bases: 9. CDR3 sequence: CASSPPPGTSVYNEQFF. As DNA, the CDR3 is TGTGCCAGCTCACCTCCCCCCGGGACTAGCGTATACAATGAGCAGTTCTTC.

The CDR3 DNA reads as TGTGCCAGCAGGGAACTAGCGGGAGGGCGGTCCTACGAGCAGTACTTC. This translates into CASRELAGGRSYEQYF. The V call is TRBV2, the J call TRBJ2-7; 13 bases fit TRBD2. With V trimmed by 6 bases and J by 1 base, 6 bases remained unmatched. This CDR3 comprises 16 residues. Germline V gene lookup returns CDR1 SNHLY and CDR2 FYNNEI.

V is TRBV19 and J is TRBJ2-7, with 10 bases lining up with TRBD2. The trim removed 3 bases at V and 0 bases at J, leaving 8 bases unmatched. This CDR3 contains 17 residues. The germline CDR1 and CDR2 sequences are LNHDA and SQIVND (reference sequence). For the CDR3, the DNA is TGTGCCAGTAGTATTGGCAGCGGGAGGGAGAGCTCCTACGAGCAGTACTTC. Translated: CASSIGSGRESSYEQYF.

J is TRBJ1-4 and V is TRBV28; 8 nucleotides align to TRBD1. Germline-derived CDR1 and CDR2 are MDHEN and SYDVKM. This CDR3 is built from 15 residues. The J segment lost 8 bases and the V segment lost 3 bases, leaving 8 bases of the junction unmatched. The CDR3 is CASSLRQGAREKLFF. The CDR3, as DNA: TGTGCCAGCAGTTTGAGGCAGGGGGCAAGGGAAAAACTGTTTTTT.

This clone was observed once. The J gene is TRBJ2-2, the V gene TRBV7-9, with D perhaps matching TRBD1 (5 bases). The CDR3 contains 17 residues. The V and J ends lost 2 bases and 0 bases respectively, with 13 bases between them. CDR1 and CDR2 (germline): SEHNR, FQNEAQ (reference sequence). The DNA of the CDR3 is TGTGCCAGCAGCTTACAGGGCGCCTTCGCGAACACCGGGGAGCTGTTTTTT. Encoded protein: CASSLQGAFANTGELFF.

Notes on this clone: The same CDR3 is also encoded by other DNA sequences in this sample. The chain couples TRBV5-4 to TRBJ2-7, with 7 bases matching TRBD1. The V segment lost 3 bases and the J segment 4 bases; nucleotides outside the gene matches: 1. Germline V gene sequence: CDR1 SGHNT, CDR2 YYREEE (reference sequence). This CDR3 spans 12 amino acids. The CDR3 is CASSSTGYEQYF. The CDR3, as DNA: TGTGCCAGCAGCTCGACAGGGTACGAGCAGTACTTC.

The chain combines TRBV14 with TRBJ2-7; 11 nucleotides match TRBD2. The CDR3 is made up of 15 amino acids. Germline V lookup: CDR1 SGHDN, CDR2 FVKESK. The V and J ends lost 1 base and 4 bases, in that order; junction bases with no gene match: 3. The DNA for the CDR3 is TGTGCCAGCAGCCAAGGACTAGCGGGATGGTACGAGCAGTACTTC. The encoded protein is CASSQGLAGWYEQYF.

The rearrangement uses TRBV7-2 and TRBJ2-5; tentatively, D is TRBD1 (6 bases). The CDR3 runs 15 residues. Germline V gene sequence: CDR1 SGHTA, CDR2 FQGNSA. The germline V and J ends were trimmed by 1 base and 5 bases, with 14 bases remaining between them. In DNA form, the CDR3 reads TGTGCCAGCAGCTTAGACCCCAGGGGAATGGAGACCCAGTACTTC. Amino acid sequence: CASSLDPRGMETQYF.

This chain joins TRBV7-2 and TRBJ2-1; either TRBD1 or TRBD2 may supply D (5 bases each). V was pared by 4 bases and J by 5 bases, with 18 bases between. The length of the CDR3 is 16 residues. Germline-derived CDR1 and CDR2 are SGHTA and FQGNSA. CDR3 sequence reads: CASSSGTLHGDNEQFF. CDR3 bases: TGTGCCAGCAGCTCTGGGACCCTCCATGGAGACAATGAGCAGTTCTTC.

This chain joins TRBV5-5 and TRBJ2-7; D is possibly TRBD1 or TRBD2 (5 bases each). The germline V gene has CDR1 SGHKS and CDR2 YYEKEE (reference sequence). The CDR3 has 15 residues. The V end lost 0 bases, the J end lost 4 bases, and 14 bases lay between the germline ends. CDR3 region: CASSLGQGGQYEQYF. CDR3 in DNA: TGTGCCAGCAGCTTGGGTCAGGGCGGGCAGTACGAGCAGTACTTC.

This clone has only one observation. The chain combines TRBV7-6 with TRBJ1-4; unclear D gene. The germline V and J ends were trimmed by 1 base and 8 bases, with 11 bases remaining between them. CDR1 SGHVS and CDR2 FNYEAQ come from the germline V gene. CDR3 size: 14 residues. CDR3 region: CASSLGPSLEKLFF. The CDR3 coding sequence is TGTGCCAGCAGCTTAGGGCCGAGTCTGGAAAAACTGTTTTTT.

This chain connects TRBV13 to TRBJ2-1, with 7 nucleotides matching TRBD1. Germline lookup yields CDR1 PRHDT and CDR2 FYEKMQ (reference sequence). This CDR3 has 14 residues. The ends lost 5 bases at V and 4 bases at J; junction bases unmatched: 5. CDR3 in DNA: TGTGCCAGCAGCACGCCAGGGGGATACAATGAGCAGTTCTTC. The encoded protein is CASSTPGGYNEQFF.

The genes are TRBV11-2 and TRBJ2-1; D is unresolved. This CDR3 contains 12 residues. Germline V gene lookup returns CDR1 SGHAT and CDR2 FQNNGV. V shed 3 bases and J shed 5 bases, with 5 bases lying between them. CDR3 amino acids: CASSLGNNEQFF. The CDR3 coding sequence is TGTGCCAGCAGCTTGGGAAACAATGAGCAGTTCTTC.

The chain combines TRBV11-2 with TRBJ2-2, with D hard to call. V lost 4 bases, J lost 6 bases, and 21 bases lay in between. The CDR3 has 17 residues. Per the germline V gene, CDR1 is SGHAT and CDR2 is FQNNGV. The CDR3 here is CASSSSIGRILAGELFF. Written as DNA, the CDR3 is TGTGCCAGCAGCTCTTCAATCGGCAGGATTCTCGCCGGGGAGCTGTTTTTT.

V gene TRBV5-4 combines with J gene TRBJ2-5; 10 nucleotides match TRBD1. CDR3 length: 15 amino acids. Per germline, CDR1 SGHNT and CDR2 YYREEE (reference sequence). The ends lost 1 base at V and 5 bases at J; junction bases unmatched: 5. As DNA, the CDR3 is TGTGCCAGCAGCTTGAAGGGACAGGGGACGGAGACCCAGTACTTC. Its protein is CASSLKGQGTETQYF.

The chain couples TRBV4-3 to TRBJ1-1; a weak D match, TRBD1 (5 bases). The V gene lost 0 bases and the J gene lost 1 base, with 12 bases spanning the gap. CDR3 length: 16 residues. Germline V gene lookup returns CDR1 LGHNA and CDR2 YSLEER. DNA for the CDR3: TGCGCCAGCAGCCAAGAGGGGACTTACGCGAACACTGAAGCTTTCTTT. Protein sequence: CASSQEGTYANTEAFF.

The gene calls are TRBV11-2 and TRBJ2-7; 13 bases agree with TRBD2. The J segment lost 0 bases and the V segment lost 5 bases, leaving 13 bases of the junction unmatched. This CDR3 is built from 19 residues. Looked up from germline, CDR1 is SGHAT and CDR2 is FQNNGV. CDR3: CASSQTSGRIPLSSYEQYF. As DNA, the CDR3 is TGTGCCAGCAGCCAGACTAGCGGGAGGATCCCCCTAAGCTCCTACGAGCAGTACTTC.

The chain combines TRBV6-1 with TRBJ2-7; 7 bases fit TRBD1. Germline CDR1 MNHNS, CDR2 SASEGT. The trim removed 1 base at V and 3 bases at J, leaving 9 bases unmatched. The CDR3 covers 16 residues. The CDR3 protein is CASSEGTGSLRYEQYF. As DNA, the CDR3 is TGTGCCAGCAGTGAAGGGACAGGTTCTTTGCGCTACGAGCAGTACTTC.

The chain uses TRBV4-3 and TRBJ2-5; 8 positions match TRBD2. The CDR3 runs to 18 residues. The germline V gene has CDR1 LGHNA and CDR2 YSLEER. The ends lost 0 bases at V and 5 bases at J; junction bases unmatched: 14. CDR3 sequence reads: CASSQDPLRIGGDETQYF. The CDR3 DNA reads as TGCGCCAGCAGCCAAGACCCTCTTCGCATCGGGGGGGACGAGACCCAGTACTTC.